A single sample gave rise to the 15 T cell receptor beta chains below, sequenced in a study of shared clonotypes between healthy human individuals. Generated by immunoSEQ multiplex PCR, the TCRdb table keeps only in-frame clones and is missing some. The repertoire includes roughly 220,000 clones, about 65% of them detected once, and roughly 10% sits in the top ten. The sequenced material came from memory CD4+ T cells sorted from blood. Described subset: CD45RA-negative fraction. The receptor source for this set is a man younger than 45 in good health.

This clone was counted only a few times. The V call is TRBV4-3, the J call TRBJ2-7; no firm D call. Germline V gene data show CDR1 as LGHNA and CDR2 as YSLEER. V was shortened by 2 bases and J by 0 bases, with 8 bases between the two germline ends. There are 14 residues in the CDR3. The CDR3 sequence: CASSQFASSYEQYF. CDR3 in DNA: TGCGCCAGCAGCCAATTTGCTAGCTCCTACGAGCAGTACTTC.

The chain employs TRBV4-1 and TRBJ1-1; D is perhaps TRBD1 (5 bases). The germline V gene encodes CDR1 MGHRA and CDR2 YSYEKL. The V and J ends lost 6 bases and 1 base respectively, with 12 bases between them. This CDR3 is 14 amino acids long. The CDR3 coding sequence is TGCGCCAGCAGGGGACCGTTGAAGAACACTGAAGCTTTCTTT. This sequence encodes CASRGPLKNTEAFF.

The chain has TRBV7-9 and TRBJ2-7; TRBD1 agrees at 8 bases. J lost 2 bases, V lost 8 bases, and 5 bases had no gene match. CDR3 length equals 13 residues. From germline, CDR1 is SEHNR and CDR2 FQNEAQ (reference sequence). The CDR3 is CASGGQGTYEQYF. CDR3 in DNA: TGTGCCAGCGGCGGACAGGGAACCTACGAGCAGTACTTC.

V and J are TRBV4-3 and TRBJ2-1; no clear D gene. CDR3 length: 17 amino acids. Between the trimmed V and J ends, which lost 0 bases and 0 bases, there was a span of 12 bases. Per the germline V gene, CDR1 is LGHNA and CDR2 is YSLEER. Written as DNA, the CDR3 is TGCGCCAGCAGCCAAGAATTCACAGCAAGCTCCTACAATGAGCAGTTCTTC. It codes for CASSQEFTASSYNEQFF.

V usage is TRBV5-4 and J usage is TRBJ1-1; the D is unclear. The CDR3 runs to 15 residues. The V gene lost 3 bases and the J gene lost 1 base, with 13 bases spanning the gap. Germline V gives CDR1 SGHNT, CDR2 YYREEE (reference sequence). The chain's CDR3 is CASSSPKGENTEAFF. CDR3 sequence (DNA): TGTGCCAGCAGCTCGCCTAAGGGAGAGAACACTGAAGCTTTCTTT.

The chain uses TRBV9 and TRBJ2-5; D ambiguous. V lost 2 bases and J 3 bases, leaving 8 bases between the germline ends. CDR1 and CDR2 from the germline V gene are SGDLS and YYNGEE. The CDR3 spans 13 residues. The CDR3 spells CASSVSLKETQYF. For the CDR3, the DNA is TGTGCCAGCAGCGTGAGTTTAAAAGAGACCCAGTACTTC.

V and J are TRBV7-2 and TRBJ1-1, with no clear D. Germline lookup yields CDR1 SGHTA and CDR2 FQGNSA. The CDR3 has 16 residues. Trimming stripped 1 base from V and 11 bases from J, with 23 bases between. The CDR3 DNA follows: TGTGCCAGCAGCTTAGAATTAGGCCGGGGTGGGTTCGGGGCTTTCTTT. Translated, it gives CASSLELGRGGFGAFF.

The rearrangement links TRBV19 to TRBJ1-5; D may be TRBD1 (5 bases). This CDR3 is built from 14 residues. The germline V gene encodes CDR1 LNHDA and CDR2 SQIVND (reference sequence). V was shortened by 2 bases and J by 7 bases, with 12 bases between the two germline ends. In DNA, the CDR3 is TGTGCCAGTAGTATAATGGGGGGGAGGCAGCCCCAGCATTTT. Its translation is CASSIMGGRQPQHF.

The genes are TRBV15 and TRBJ2-1; D possibly uses TRBD1 or TRBD2 (5 bases each). Per the germline V gene, CDR1 is LNHNV and CDR2 is YYDKDF (reference sequence). V gave up 11 bases and J gave up 4 bases, with 12 bases separating them. The CDR3 is 12 residues long. The CDR3 coding sequence is TGTGCCTTAGGGACCGGGTACAATGAGCAGTTCTTC. It specifies CALGTGYNEQFF. The full variable domain, in which reference TRBV15 and TRBJ2-1 provide the parts outside the CDR3, is DAMVIQNPRYQVTQFGKPVTLSCSQTLNHNVMYWYQQKSSQAPKLLFHYYDKDFNNEADTPDNFQSRRPNTSFCFLDIRSPGLGDTAMYLCALGTGYNEQFFGPGTRLTVL.

The chain has TRBV10-3 and TRBJ2-2, with D perhaps TRBD1 (6 bases). Trimming cost V 4 bases and J 6 bases, with 21 bases left between them. Per germline, CDR1 ENHRY and CDR2 SYGVKD. The CDR3 is made up of 17 amino acids. In nucleotides, the CDR3 is TGTGCCATCAGTGCAAGGGACACCGGCGGTACATCCGGGGAGCTGTTTTTT. It specifies CAISARDTGGTSGELFF.

The rearrangement uses TRBV14 and TRBJ2-5, with 12 bases identical to TRBD2. CDR1 and CDR2 from the germline V gene are SGHDN and FVKESK. Germline trimming cut 2 bases from V and 2 bases from J; bases unmatched to any gene: 6. The CDR3 runs 17 residues. DNA of the CDR3: TGTGCCAGCAGCCAACTAGCGGGAGGGCCTGGGCAAGAGACCCAGTACTTC. The encoded protein is CASSQLAGGPGQETQYF.

The chain couples TRBV2 to TRBJ2-1; TRBD2 agrees at 8 bases. CDR3 length equals 14 residues. After removal of 4 bases from V and 4 bases from J, the junction contained 3 bases not matched to a gene. Per germline, CDR1 SNHLY and CDR2 FYNNEI. The DNA of the CDR3 is TGTGCCAGCAGTGGATCTAGCGGGTACAATGAGCAGTTCTTC. Its translation: CASSGSSGYNEQFF.

The rearrangement uses TRBV7-8 and TRBJ1-2; possible D gene TRBD1, 6 bases. Germline V lookup: CDR1 SGHVS, CDR2 FQNEAQ. The CDR3 loop spans 14 amino acids. V shed 5 bases and J shed 8 bases, with 18 bases lying between them. CDR3 DNA: TGTGCCAGCAGCCCCCTTCAGGGGTTTTTCGGCTACACCTTC. Translation: CASSPLQGFFGYTF.

The V call is TRBV11-3, the J call TRBJ2-1, with 14 bases that match TRBD2. Unmatched junction bases numbered 6, after V lost 5 bases and J lost 6 bases. The CDR3 sequence is 16 residues long. Germline assignment: CDR1 SGHNT and CDR2 YENEEA. As DNA, the CDR3 is TGTGCCAGCAGCACCCAGGGACTAGCGGGAGCCAATGAGCAGTTCTTC. Amino acid sequence: CASSTQGLAGANEQFF.

This clone was detected only a few times. The chain uses TRBV27 and TRBJ2-1; D is ambiguous. The V gene's germline CDR1 is MNHEY and CDR2 SMNVEV (reference sequence). V dropped 8 bases and J dropped 5 bases, with 13 bases sitting between them. The CDR3 is made up of 13 amino acids. The CDR3 sequence is CASGPLGDNEQFF. CDR3 DNA: TGTGCCAGCGGCCCACTTGGCGACAATGAGCAGTTCTTC.